Listed here are 28 T cell receptor beta chains from one sample, sequenced in a study of OX40 agonist ivuxolimab in advanced cancers. Data came from immunoSEQ multiplex PCR; TCRdb stores just in-frame clones and leaves some out. The sample has roughly 70,000 clones, roughly 85% seen once. The sample in question was CD4+ or CD8+ T cells sorted from blood, obtained in a trial of the OX40 agonist ivuxolimab. The origin of the receptors is an adult with an advanced solid tumor such as melanoma, head and neck, liver or kidney cancer.

The chain recombines TRBV6-1 with TRBJ1-1; 10 bases map to TRBD1. With 7 bases clipped from V and 0 bases from J, the junction kept 5 bases outside the gene matches. The CDR3 runs 15 residues. Germline V lookup: CDR1 MNHNS, CDR2 SASEGT. CDR3 DNA sequence: TGTGCCAGCAAAGGACAGGGGGGATTGAACACTGAAGCTTTCTTT. Translated, it gives CASKGQGGLNTEAFF.

The chain has TRBV6-6 and TRBJ2-7; D is undetermined. The CDR3 consists of 13 residues. CDR1 is MNHNY and CDR2 is SVGAGI in the germline V gene (reference sequence). V was clipped by 6 bases and J by 2 bases, with 11 bases between them. The CDR3 bases are TGTGCCAGCAGAGAAGAGTCGACCTACGAGCAGTACTTC. Amino acid sequence: CASREESTYEQYF.

The rearrangement uses TRBV6-5 and TRBJ1-1; TRBD1 might be the D (6 bases). Germline CDR1 MNHEY, CDR2 SVGAGI. CDR3 length equals 15 residues. V lost 1 base and J lost 1, with 10 bases in between. As DNA, the CDR3 is TGTGCCAGCAGTTACTTTACAGGGAGGAACACTGAAGCTTTCTTT. This encodes CASSYFTGRNTEAFF.

V is TRBV6-1 and J is TRBJ2-7; D may be TRBD2 (5 bases). Germline V gives CDR1 MNHNS, CDR2 SASEGT. V was shortened by 0 bases and J by 6 bases, with 15 bases between the two germline ends. The CDR3 has 15 residues. For the CDR3, the DNA is TGTGCCAGCAGTGAAGCGGCGCTGGAGGCCGGCGAGCAGTACTTC. The encoded protein is CASSEAALEAGEQYF.

The V call is TRBV14, the J call TRBJ2-5, with TRBD2 identical over 9 bases. V shed 4 bases, J shed 5 bases, and the junction held 5 bases outside the gene matches. CDR1 SGHDN and CDR2 FVKESK come from the germline V gene. The CDR3 covers 14 residues. The CDR3 loop reads CASSRGRAGETQYF. CDR3 sequence (DNA): TGTGCCAGCAGCCGCGGGAGGGCTGGGGAGACCCAGTACTTC.

The chain joins TRBV30 to TRBJ1-3, with D perhaps TRBD1 (6 bases). The CDR3 is made up of 16 amino acids. From germline, CDR1 is GTSNPN and CDR2 SVGIG (reference sequence). V dropped 3 bases and J dropped 4 bases, with 19 bases sitting between them. The CDR3 sequence: CAWREFGGANGNTIYF. The CDR3 DNA reads TGTGCCTGGAGGGAATTCGGGGGGGCCAACGGAAACACCATATATTTT.

The chain links TRBV7-9 to TRBJ1-1; D call uncertain. Looked up from germline, CDR1 is SEHNR and CDR2 is FQNEAQ (reference sequence). V was trimmed by 0 bases and J by 0 bases, leaving 11 bases between them. The CDR3 sequence is 16 residues long. CDR3 amino acids: CASSLAGPHMNTEAFF. The CDR3 bases are TGTGCCAGCAGCTTAGCGGGTCCTCACATGAACACTGAAGCTTTCTTT.

The chain links TRBV6-5 to TRBJ1-5, with a possible D match to TRBD1 (5 bases). Between the trimmed V and J ends, which lost 7 bases and 1 base, there was a span of 11 bases. CDR1 MNHEY and CDR2 SVGAGI come from the germline V gene. The CDR3 is made up of 14 amino acids. The CDR3 coding sequence is TGTGCCAGCACCAGGGACGGAAGCAATCAGCCCCAGCATTTT. As protein: CASTRDGSNQPQHF.

This chain connects TRBV25-1 to TRBJ2-7; no clear D. Deletions cut 1 base from V and 0 bases from J, with 13 bases between. Germline V gene data show CDR1 as MGHDK and CDR2 as SYGVNS. The CDR3 runs 16 residues. CDR3 amino acids: CASSESTLLSSYEQYF. CDR3 nucleotide sequence: TGTGCCAGCAGTGAATCGACTCTTTTAAGCTCCTACGAGCAGTACTTC.

The table lists this clone with a count of one. The V and J genes are TRBV6-1 and TRBJ1-1; 7 nucleotides agree with TRBD1. CDR1 and CDR2 (germline): MNHNS, SASEGT. The ends lost 6 bases at V and 10 bases at J; junction bases unmatched: 8. The length of the CDR3 is 12 residues. For the CDR3, the DNA is TGTGCCAGCAGAGGGTGGGACAGAAGAGCTTTCTTT. The encoded protein is CASRGWDRRAFF.

This chain joins TRBV7-2 and TRBJ1-4; TRBD1 agrees at 8 bases. This CDR3 contains 14 residues. J was trimmed by 5 bases and V by 5 bases; bases with no gene match: 4. The V gene's germline CDR1 is SGHTA and CDR2 FQGNSA. CDR3 nucleotide sequence: TGTGCCAGCAGCACCGGGACAGGCAATGAAAAACTGTTTTTT. Translating gives CASSTGTGNEKLFF.

The genes are TRBV9 and TRBJ1-3, with D uncertain. Germline CDR1 reads SGDLS; CDR2 reads YYNGEE. The V end lost 1 base, the J end lost 0 bases, and 14 bases lay between the germline ends. This CDR3 has 17 amino acids. CDR3 amino acids: CASSVSGGLSSGNTIYF. The CDR3 region has the DNA TGTGCCAGCAGCGTATCCGGAGGGCTAAGCTCTGGAAACACCATATATTTT.

V is TRBV5-4 and J is TRBJ1-1; D remains ambiguous. Trimming stripped 0 bases from V and 0 bases from J, with 6 bases between. This CDR3 is built from 14 residues. Looked up from germline, CDR1 is SGHNT and CDR2 is YYREEE (reference sequence). CDR3 protein: CASSLEHMNTEAFF. The CDR3 coding sequence is TGTGCCAGCAGCTTGGAACATATGAACACTGAAGCTTTCTTT. Supplemented by reference TRBV5-4 and TRBJ1-1, the full variable domain reads ETGVTQSPTHLIKTRGQQVTLRCSSQSGHNTVSWYQQALGQGPQFIFQYYREEENGRGNFPPRFSGLQFPNYSSELNVNALELDDSALYLCASSLEHMNTEAFFGQGTRLTVV.

The chain is built from TRBV10-3 and TRBJ1-2; 8 bases fit TRBD1. Germline V CDR1 and CDR2: ENHRY, SYGVKD. The CDR3 runs to 13 residues. The J segment lost 10 bases and the V segment lost 4 bases, leaving 8 bases of the junction unmatched. The CDR3: CAISGTGRWDYTF. In nucleotides, the CDR3 is TGTGCCATCAGTGGGACAGGGAGGTGGGACTACACCTTC.

This chain uses TRBV5-1 with TRBJ1-6; TRBD1 is a possible D gene (6 bases). Trimming pared 0 bases from V and 9 bases from J, leaving 13 bases between. This CDR3 contains 15 residues. Germline V gene lookup returns CDR1 SGHRS and CDR2 YFSETQ. DNA for the CDR3: TGCGCCAGCAGCTTGGACGGGGGGCTTGGTTCACCCCTCCACTTT. Translated, it gives CASSLDGGLGSPLHF.

The chain recombines TRBV6-1 with TRBJ1-2; 12 bases line up with TRBD1. The CDR3 has 14 residues. The trim removed 4 bases at V and 7 bases at J, leaving 4 bases unmatched. Germline V gene lookup returns CDR1 MNHNS and CDR2 SASEGT. The CDR3 sequence is CASSVGTGGTGYTF. The DNA of the CDR3 is TGTGCCAGCAGTGTGGGGACAGGGGGCACTGGCTACACCTTC.

Points on this clone: This CDR3 is also generated by other DNA sequences in the sample. V is TRBV5-6 and J is TRBJ1-2; D possibly corresponds to TRBD1 (6 bases). Germline lookup yields CDR1 SGHDT and CDR2 YYEEEE. V was trimmed by 4 bases and J by 6 bases, leaving 16 bases between them. CDR3 length: 14 residues. The CDR3 sequence is CASSLVAGADGYTF. For the CDR3, the DNA is TGTGCCAGCAGCCTGGTCGCAGGGGCGGATGGCTACACCTTC.

The chain has TRBV5-4 and TRBJ1-2, with D unresolved. CDR1 is SGHNT and CDR2 is YYREEE in the germline V gene (reference sequence). V lost 4 bases and J lost 1, with 11 bases in between. CDR3 length equals 14 residues. The CDR3 nucleotides are TGTGCCAGCAGCCAAGACACCCTTAACTATGGCTACACCTTC. Its protein is CASSQDTLNYGYTF.

The chain employs TRBV6-1 and TRBJ2-6; possibly TRBD1 for D (6 bases). Trimming left V 6 bases short and J 2 bases short, with 11 bases between. Germline CDR1 and CDR2: MNHNS and SASEGT. This CDR3 has 15 amino acids. The CDR3 region has the DNA TGTGCCAGCAGGAAACAGGGTGCTGGGGCCAACGTCCTGACTTTC. Its protein is CASRKQGAGANVLTF.

J is TRBJ2-3 and V is TRBV5-1, with a tentative D call TRBD1 (6 bases). The CDR3 length is 13 residues. The germline V gene encodes CDR1 SGHRS and CDR2 YFSETQ. The CDR3 spells CASGVTGTDTQYF. The CDR3 coding sequence is TGCGCATCAGGGGTAACAGGCACAGATACGCAGTATTTT.

The chain carries TRBV2 and TRBJ1-1; maybe TRBD1 (6 bases). V was pared by 5 bases and J by 2 bases, with 24 bases between. The CDR3 contains 18 residues. Germline CDR1 and CDR2: SNHLY and FYNNEI. CDR3 in amino acids: CASSRRVTGSRGNTEAFF. DNA for the CDR3: TGTGCCAGCAGTCGGAGAGTTACAGGGAGTCGAGGAAACACTGAAGCTTTCTTT.

The rearrangement links TRBV2 to TRBJ2-1; 15 nucleotides line up with TRBD2. The germline V gene has CDR1 SNHLY and CDR2 FYNNEI. The CDR3 extends over 15 amino acids. The V gene end was trimmed by 11 bases and the J gene end by 7 bases; junction bases not matched to a gene: 9. The CDR3 reads CAGRTSGGASNEQFF. CDR3 bases: TGTGCCGGCCGGACTAGCGGGGGGGCGTCAAATGAGCAGTTCTTC.

The chain recombines TRBV7-2 with TRBJ2-2; TRBD2 aligns across 8 bases. This CDR3 region has 17 residues. With 0 bases clipped from V and 6 bases from J, the junction kept 9 bases outside the gene matches. Germline V gene lookup returns CDR1 SGHTA and CDR2 FQGNSA. The CDR3 loop reads CASSLAGYGGAPGELFF. The DNA of the CDR3 is TGTGCCAGCAGCTTAGCAGGGTACGGGGGGGCCCCCGGGGAGCTGTTTTTT. The variable domain in full, completed from reference TRBV7-2 and TRBJ2-2, reads GAGVSQSPSNKVTEKGKDVELRCDPISGHTALYWYRQSLGQGLEFLIYFQGNSAPDKSGLPSDRFSAERTGGSVSTLTIQRTQQEDSAVYLCASSLAGYGGAPGELFFGEGSRLTVL.

The rearrangement joins TRBV6-5 to TRBJ2-7; 10 nucleotides match TRBD2. V was pared by 2 bases and J by 0 bases, with 4 bases of the junction left unmatched. CDR3 length equals 16 residues. Germline CDR1 and CDR2: MNHEY and SVGAGI. CDR3 region: CASSYRRTSGSYEQYF. Here the CDR3 DNA reads TGTGCCAGCAGTTACCGTCGGACTAGCGGCTCCTACGAGCAGTACTTC.

The genes are TRBV4-2 and TRBJ2-7; 9 nucleotides match TRBD2. Germline V gives CDR1 LGHNA, CDR2 YNFKEQ. The V gene end was trimmed by 1 base and the J gene end by 6 bases; junction bases not matched to a gene: 13. This CDR3 has 17 amino acids. The CDR3 sequence is CASSQAQLAGSPREQYF. The CDR3 nucleotides read TGTGCCAGCAGCCAAGCCCAGCTAGCGGGGAGCCCTCGCGAGCAGTACTTC.

This chain uses TRBV18 with TRBJ2-5; TRBD1 matches at 7 bases. The CDR3 extends over 14 amino acids. V trimming: 4 bases; J trimming: 3 bases; junction bases outside the gene matches: 5. The germline V gene has CDR1 KGHSH and CDR2 LQKENI. The CDR3 sequence: CASSLFQGEETQYF. The CDR3 DNA reads as TGTGCCAGCTCACTATTTCAGGGGGAAGAGACCCAGTACTTC.

V usage is TRBV10-2 and J usage is TRBJ1-2; D ambiguous. The CDR3 is 13 amino acids. V shed 6 bases and J shed 4 bases, with 12 bases lying between them. Germline CDR1 is WSHSY and CDR2 is SAAADI. The CDR3 DNA reads as TGCGCCAGCAGCCAAGGACTGAGCTATGGCTACACCTTC. This gives the protein CASSQGLSYGYTF.

The chain uses TRBV30 and TRBJ2-1, with 11 nucleotides matching TRBD2. The germline CDR1 and CDR2 sequences are GTSNPN and SVGIG (reference sequence). The CDR3 contains 15 residues. Losses at the gene ends were 2 bases for V and 6 bases for J; bases not matched to a gene: 6. DNA of the CDR3: TGTGCCTGGAGTCGAGGGACTAGCGGACTCAATGAGCAGTTCTTC. It translates to CAWSRGTSGLNEQFF.